This section outlines one T cell receptor beta chain sequence together with its context. Its antigen remains unknown. Use of 60 Vbeta and 13 Jbeta primers characterized the PCR. Repertoires were generated with immunoSEQ multiplex PCR, while TCRdb's copy carries only in-frame clones and drops some. This table holds about 120,000 clones, around 72% found once. The data stem from a study of cytomegalovirus exposure and HLA in healthy donors. The CDR3 is 13 amino acids. V was shortened by 2 bases and J by 8 bases, with 11 bases between the two germline ends. CDR1 MNHEY and CDR2 SVGAGI come from the germline V gene. General study points: Among the sequence variants, a highly shared cluster was likely an artifact of sequencing. It has been reported that TCR beta sequences accurately predicted the HLA-A and HLA-B alleles of most subjects. In vitro data verified three CMV-associated chains as specific for CMV antigens. By HLA locus, TCR association rates varied in a later analysis, with DRB1 showing the most and HLA-C the fewest.

The chain carries TRBV6-5 and TRBJ2-3, with D possibly being TRBD2 (7 bases). The sample comprised PBMCs. This receptor was identified in a woman aged 40 to 50 in good health and CMV-seropositive. The CDR3 nucleotides read TGTGCCAGCAGTTACGGGGGGGCGGGTACGCAGTATTTT. Its translation is CASSYGGAGTQYF.